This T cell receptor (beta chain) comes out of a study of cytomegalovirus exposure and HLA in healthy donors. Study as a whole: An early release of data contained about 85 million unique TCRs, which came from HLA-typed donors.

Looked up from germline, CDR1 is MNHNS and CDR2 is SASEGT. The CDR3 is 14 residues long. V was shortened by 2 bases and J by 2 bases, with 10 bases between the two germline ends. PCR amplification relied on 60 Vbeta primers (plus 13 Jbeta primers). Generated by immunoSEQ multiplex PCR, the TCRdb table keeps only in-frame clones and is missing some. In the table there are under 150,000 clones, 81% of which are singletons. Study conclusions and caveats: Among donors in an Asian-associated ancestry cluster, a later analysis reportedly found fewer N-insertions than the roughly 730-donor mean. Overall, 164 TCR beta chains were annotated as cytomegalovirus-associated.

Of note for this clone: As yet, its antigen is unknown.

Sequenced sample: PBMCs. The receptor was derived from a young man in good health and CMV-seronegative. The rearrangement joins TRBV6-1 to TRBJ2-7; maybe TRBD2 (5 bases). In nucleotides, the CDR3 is TGTGCCAGCAGTGAATTCGGACTCACCTACGAGCAGTACTTC. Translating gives CASSEFGLTYEQYF.